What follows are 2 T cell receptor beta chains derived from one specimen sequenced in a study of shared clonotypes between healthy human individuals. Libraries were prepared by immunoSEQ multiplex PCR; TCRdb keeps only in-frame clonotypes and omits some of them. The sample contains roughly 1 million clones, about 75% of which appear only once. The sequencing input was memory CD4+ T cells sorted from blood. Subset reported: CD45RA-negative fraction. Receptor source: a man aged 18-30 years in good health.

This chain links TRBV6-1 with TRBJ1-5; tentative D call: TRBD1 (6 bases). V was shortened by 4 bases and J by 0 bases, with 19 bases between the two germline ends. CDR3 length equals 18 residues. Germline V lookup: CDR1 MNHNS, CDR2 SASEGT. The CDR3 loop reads CASSAGQGGRYSNQPQHF. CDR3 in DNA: TGTGCCAGCAGTGCGGGACAAGGAGGACGTTATAGCAATCAGCCCCAGCATTTT.

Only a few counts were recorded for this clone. The CDR3, as DNA: TGTGCCTGGAGTGATTCTACGGATCAGCCCCAGCATTTT. Its protein is CAWSDSTDQPQHF. This sequence joins TRBV30 and TRBJ1-5; D unresolved. This CDR3 contains 13 residues. The V end was cut by 1 base, the J end by 5 bases, with 9 bases between. CDR1 and CDR2 (germline): GTSNPN, SVGIG (reference sequence). The variable domain in full, with the rest retrieved from reference TRBV30 and TRBJ1-5, is SQTIHQWPATLVQPVGSPLSLECTVEGTSNPNLYWYRQAAGRGLQLLFYSVGIGQISSEVPQNLSASRPQDRQFILSSKKLLLSDSGFYLCAWSDSTDQPQHFGDGTRLSIL.